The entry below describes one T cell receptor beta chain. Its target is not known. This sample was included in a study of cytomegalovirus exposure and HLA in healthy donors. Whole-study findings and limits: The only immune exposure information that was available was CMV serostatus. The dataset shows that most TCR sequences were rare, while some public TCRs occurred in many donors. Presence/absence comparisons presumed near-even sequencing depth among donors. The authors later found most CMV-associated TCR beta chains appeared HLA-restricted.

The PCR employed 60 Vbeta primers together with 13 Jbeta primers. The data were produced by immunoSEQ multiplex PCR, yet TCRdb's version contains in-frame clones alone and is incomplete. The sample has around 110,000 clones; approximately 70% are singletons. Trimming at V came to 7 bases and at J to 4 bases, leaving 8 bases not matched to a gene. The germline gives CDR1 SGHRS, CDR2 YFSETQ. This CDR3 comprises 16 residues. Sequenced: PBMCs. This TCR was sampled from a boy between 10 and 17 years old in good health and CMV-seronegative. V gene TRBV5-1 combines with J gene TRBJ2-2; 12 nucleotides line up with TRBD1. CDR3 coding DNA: TGCGCCAGCGGCCGGGACAGGGGGCTCGGCACCGGGGAGCTGTTTTTT. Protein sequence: CASGRDRGLGTGELFF.